The text below deals with one T cell receptor beta chain. Its specific antigen is unknown. Per-base quality was not reported, and no clone a single base away is much larger than it. Clipping removes 2 bases from V and 4 bases from J, with 7 as the unmatched junction base count. The germline V gene (reference sequence) gives CDR1 as LNHNV and CDR2 as YYDKDF. Inclusive of the bounding cysteine and phenylalanine, the CDR3 is 15 residues long. The read is trimmed to its CDR3 DNA, 45 bases read in frame from base 1. This sample is part of a study of multiple sclerosis patients with progressive multifocal leukoencephalopathy (dated by TCRdb to between 2018 and 2021). Regarding the study in general: Peripheral T and B cells were examined in MS patients who went on to develop PML (4 under natalizumab, 1 after alemtuzumab) as well as in treated patients who did not. The study aimed to detect JC virus-specific or public T-cell expansions arising at the time of PML onset. Longitudinal follow-up was performed in two natalizumab-treated patients who later developed PML, from before therapy through 6 and 12 months to PML onset. Study-wide findings and limitations: With only a small, descriptive cohort, it remained unclear whether the findings reflect JC virus infection or general immunocompromise. Only PML patients had TRB clones above 0.5% frequency, but the clones expanded at PML onset were already present before and during natalizumab therapy. At the time PML developed, no common TRBV or TRBJ gene usage or preferential TRBV-TRBJ pairings were detected. Analysis was restricted to peripheral blood, although for natalizumab-associated PML, cerebrospinal fluid or brain lymphocytes might be more informative. Less diverse TRB repertoires in most PML patients were suggested by lower normalized Shannon entropy, whereas values near 1 were observed in the natalizumab-treated controls.

Receptor libraries were prepared by the immunoSEQ multiplex PCR assay. Each PCR was spiked with synthetic inline TR CDR3 controls spanning all V-J pairings to estimate template counts and remove amplification bias. Reads were processed so that amplification and sequencing bias were reduced, and quantification was performed against synthetic TR CDR3 analogs. As for the original processing: Raw data were processed in ImmunoSEQ Analyzer, removing out-of-frame sequences and CDR3s with stop codons, and genes were named by IMGT nomenclature. Normalized Shannon entropy, defined as 1 minus Pielou's evenness, served as the summary measure of repertoire diversity. TRB sequences were considered identical only when V gene, J gene and CDR3 were shared. Public PML clonotypes were CDR3s shared by two or more PML-onset samples but absent earlier, in controls, and in public databases. CDR3 amino acid composition by position was analyzed with Skylign using the observed count method. The source is immuneACCESS, and TCRdb retained only in-frame sequences with V and J called. Part of the clones is not carried over; for the studies checked, unresolved V genes explain less than half of this, and the remainder is unexplained. The DNA was the basis for D and trimming; V, J and clone size are from that table. The sample includes tens of thousands of clones, with over 85% observed a single time. The ten largest make up over 1.2% of the sample.

The time point label corresponds to: five to six months of natalizumab therapy. Taken with the paper, the label for treatment or condition translates to: on natalizumab therapy at sampling. Interferon beta had previously been received by all listed patients, and all PML patients were female. At 6 and 12 months of natalizumab therapy, T1 and T2 blood samples were collected, respectively. Ficoll-Hypaque density gradient centrifugation was used to isolate peripheral blood mononuclear cells. The chain was built from TRBV15 and TRBJ1-2; 7 junctional bases match TRBD1. The receptor comes from a human donor with multiple sclerosis. This material consisted of PBMCs, taken from a patient treated with natalizumab. The DNA is TGTGCCACCAGCAGAAACCGGGACAGCTCCTATGGCTACACCTTC. Translated, this gives CATSRNRDSSYGYTF.